This TCR beta chain comes out of a study of blood T cell repertoires in COVID-19. Sequencing was performed with immunoSEQ multiplex PCR; in TCRdb, only in-frame clones are kept and a portion is missing. The sample has approximately 500,000 clones, roughly 88% seen once. Recruitment covered over 20 US areas and drew participants whose ages spanned roughly 18 to 100 years. Each recovered donor of Cohort 3 presented with two negative PCRs, clearance, or symptom resolution. Germline V CDR1 and CDR2: SEHNR, FQNEAQ (reference sequence). V shed 1 base and J shed 4 bases, with 8 bases lying between them. This CDR3 has 14 amino acids.

The source material was PBMCs or T cells enriched from blood (not recorded which). The chain has TRBV7-9 and TRBJ1-3; no reliable D call. The sequence derives from a woman between 40 and 50 years old who had recovered from COVID-19. CDR3 DNA: TGTGCCAGCAGCTTAGGGGAGCTAGGAAACACCATATATTTT. It yields the protein CASSLGELGNTIYF.